The rows below give T cell receptor beta chains drawn from one sample of a study of T cells in Graves' hyperthyroidism and ophthalmopathy. TCRdb fed the multiplex PCR reads into MiXCR, producing one record per CDR3 protein. This table has about 570,000 distinct CDR3 sequences, 13% to 15% appearing once. The specimen was blood. The receptors shown here come from a woman aged 35 to 49 with Graves' hyperthyroidism. Both conserved end residues are part of each CDR3. A D gene is named only where the DNA matches it firmly. Clone size is given for some rows only: seen once, a few or many times, or a class if the clone is expanded.

D gene	J gene	clone size	V gene	CDR3 length	CDR3 protein	CDR3 DNA
NA	TRBJ2-3	many	TRBV20-1	15	CSASVASATGDTQYF	TGCAGTGCTAGTGTAGCTAGCGCCACAGGAGATACGCAGTATTTT
NA	TRBJ2-3	NA	TRBV7-9	15	CASSFLEGGKDTQYF	TGTGCCAGCAGCTTCTTGGAAGGTGGAAAAGATACGCAGTATTTT
NA	TRBJ2-2	many	TRBV3-1	14	CASSLEGSTGELFF	TGTGCCAGCAGCCTAGAGGGCAGCACCGGGGAGCTGTTTTTT
NA	TRBJ2-7	once	TRBV6-6	16	CASSYSTSPSSYEQYF	TGTGCCAGCAGTTACTCTACCAGCCCGAGCTCCTACGAGCAGTACTTC
NA	TRBJ2-1	many	TRBV6-1	14	CASSARDINNEQFF	TGTGCCAGCAGTGCCAGGGACATCAACAATGAGCAGTTCTTC
TRBD1	TRBJ1-5	many	TRBV6-5	13	CASSATGGQPQHF	TGTGCCAGCAGTGCGACAGGGGGCCAGCCCCAGCATTTT
NA	TRBJ2-7	many	TRBV20-1	15	CSARVTQGGYYEQYF	TGCAGTGCTAGGGTGACTCAAGGGGGTTACTACGAGCAGTACTTC
TRBD2	TRBJ2-7	many	TRBV11-2	20	CASSLDDFATSGSKTYEQYF	TGTGCCAGCAGCTTAGATGATTTCGCGACTAGCGGGAGCAAGACCTACGAGCAGTACTTC
NA	TRBJ2-3	few	TRBV7-3	14	CASSPKANTDTQYF	TGTGCCAGCAGCCCTAAGGCGAATACAGATACGCAGTATTTT
TRBD2	TRBJ2-5	many	TRBV2	19	CASSEALGTSGMFQETQYF	TGTGCCAGCAGTGAAGCGCTTGGGACTAGCGGGATGTTCCAAGAGACCCAGTACTTC
NA	TRBJ1-1	few	TRBV7-2	12	CASSRDNTEAFF	TGTGCCAGCAGCCGGGACAACACTGAAGCTTTCTTT
NA	TRBJ2-3	many	TRBV7-7	15	CASSLTAYSTDTQYF	TGTGCTAGCAGCCTGACGGCGTATAGCACAGATACGCAGTATTTT
TRBD1	TRBJ1-4	many	TRBV6-1	13	CASSDRGREKLFF	TGTGCCAGCAGTGACAGGGGGCGCGAAAAACTGTTTTTT
NA	TRBJ1-1	many	TRBV3-1	14	CASSQPPENTEAFF	TGTGCCAGCAGCCAACCCCCGGAGAACACTGAAGCTTTCTTT
TRBD1	TRBJ2-2	NA	TRBV9	15	CASSVGGRGTGELFF	TGTGCCAGCAGCGTAGGTGGCAGGGGGACCGGGGAGCTGTTTTTT
NA	TRBJ1-2	NA	TRBV6-1	13	CATSRRTADGYTF	TGTGCCACCTCCCGCAGGACGGCCGATGGCTACACCTTC
NA	TRBJ2-3	few	TRBV6-2/TRBV6-3	14	CASSYRDRLDTQYF	TGTGCCAGCAGTTACCGAGACAGGCTGGATACGCAGTATTTT
TRBD2	TRBJ2-1	many	TRBV7-2	17	CASSLAVAGGSYNEQFF	TGTGCCAGCAGCTTAGCCGTAGCGGGAGGGTCCTACAATGAGCAGTTCTTC
NA	TRBJ1-6	many	TRBV3-1	16	CASSRPLRGHNSPLHF	TGTGCCAGCAGCCGACCACTACGGGGGCATAATTCACCCCTCCACTTT
NA	TRBJ2-5	NA	TRBV6-2/TRBV6-3	13	CASSYRYQETQYF	TGTGCCAGCAGTTATCGGTACCAAGAGACCCAGTACTTC
NA	TRBJ1-1	few	TRBV28	14	CASSFAQPGAEAFF	TGTGCCAGCAGTTTTGCCCAGCCCGGCGCTGAAGCTTTCTTT
TRBD2	TRBJ2-7	many	TRBV27	15	CASSDLAGDTYEQYF	TGTGCCAGCTCCGACCTAGCGGGAGACACCTACGAGCAGTACTTC
NA	TRBJ2-5	many	TRBV15	15	CATSRSLDLQETQYF	TGTGCCACCAGCAGATCCCTGGACTTACAAGAGACCCAGTACTTC
NA	TRBJ2-7	many	TRBV18	13	CASSRDKDYEQYF	TGTGCCAGCTCACGAGACAAAGACTACGAGCAGTACTTC
NA	TRBJ2-7	many	TRBV5-6	13	CASSLDGPGEQYF	TGTGCCAGCAGCTTGGATGGGCCGGGGGAGCAGTACTTC
TRBD2	TRBJ2-1	many	TRBV18	17	CASSPRTSGISYNEQFF	TGTGCCAGCTCACCCCGGACTAGCGGGATTTCCTACAATGAGCAGTTCTTC
NA	TRBJ2-1	NA	TRBV6-2/TRBV6-3	13	CASRSVGRVEQFF	TGTGCCAGCAGAAGCGTTGGGCGGGTGGAGCAGTTCTTC
NA	TRBJ2-7	many	TRBV12-3/TRBV12-4	14	CASSLSGHSYEQYF	TGTGCCAGCAGTTTATCGGGGCACTCCTACGAGCAGTACTTC
TRBD2	TRBJ2-7	many	TRBV28	14	CASSNAGGMYEQYF	TGTGCCAGCAGTAATGCGGGAGGTATGTACGAGCAGTACTTC
NA	TRBJ2-5	many	TRBV6-1	11	CASSYVETQYF	TGTGCCAGCAGCTATGTGGAGACCCAGTACTTC
TRBD1	TRBJ1-5	many	TRBV27	17	CASSLTATGAAWQPQHF	TGTGCCAGCAGTTTAACTGCTACAGGGGCCGCATGGCAGCCCCAGCATTTT
NA	TRBJ2-5	NA	TRBV7-9	13	CASSHEQQETQYF	TGTGCCAGCAGTCACGAGCAACAAGAGACCCAGTACTTC
NA	TRBJ2-3	few	TRBV7-9	16	CASSFIGWGATDTQYF	TGTGCCAGCAGCTTCATTGGTTGGGGGGCCACAGATACGCAGTATTTT
TRBD2	TRBJ2-3	many	TRBV5-1	17	CASNPGLAHLGTDTQYF	TGCGCCAGCAACCCGGGACTAGCCCACCTGGGTACAGATACGCAGTATTTT
NA	TRBJ1-1	few	TRBV20-1	16	CSANTAVRSVNTEAFF	TGCAGTGCAAATACGGCGGTCAGGAGCGTGAACACTGAAGCTTTCTTT
TRBD2	TRBJ2-7	many	TRBV5-1	17	CASSLSSGTSGAYEQYF	TGCGCCAGCAGCTTGTCCTCGGGGACTAGCGGGGCCTACGAGCAGTACTTC
TRBD2	TRBJ2-1	many	TRBV24-1	14	CATSDPPGGGEQFF	TGTGCCACCAGTGATCCACCGGGGGGGGGGGAGCAGTTCTTC
TRBD2	TRBJ2-2	NA	TRBV18	17	CASSPPRSGRATGELFF	TGTGCCAGCTCACCACCTCGTAGCGGGAGGGCCACCGGGGAGCTGTTTTTT
TRBD1	TRBJ1-1	NA	TRBV11-2	15	CASSHRTGGQMAAFF	TGTGCCAGCAGCCACCGGACAGGGGGCCAGATGGCAGCTTTCTTT
TRBD2	TRBJ2-7	many	TRBV6-5	16	CASSYSTSGSMYEQYF	TGTGCCAGCAGTTACTCGACTAGCGGGAGTATGTACGAGCAGTACTTC
TRBD1	TRBJ1-5	many	TRBV30	16	CAWSKDRGLSRQPQHF	TGTGCCTGGAGTAAGGACAGGGGCCTTAGTCGTCAGCCCCAGCATTTT
TRBD1	TRBJ1-6	few	TRBV27	13	CASSSTGGSPLHF	TGTGCCAGCAGTTCAACAGGGGGTTCACCCCTCCACTTT
NA	TRBJ2-6	NA	TRBV7-2	17	CASSLAGSTAGANVLTF	TGTGCCAGCAGCTTAGCAGGGAGCACAGCTGGGGCCAACGTCCTGACTTTC
NA	TRBJ1-4	many	TRBV2	14	CAIQRGAYNEKLFF	TGTGCCATCCAGCGGGGGGCCTACAATGAAAAACTGTTTTTT
NA	TRBJ1-1	many	TRBV5-1	17	CASSLPRGGEVNTEAFF	TGCGCCAGCAGCTTACCCCGAGGGGGGGAGGTGAACACTGAAGCTTTCTTT
NA	TRBJ2-1	few	TRBV28	16	CASTGQQPVAGKEQFF	TGTGCCAGCACGGGACAACAACCCGTAGCGGGTAAAGAGCAGTTCTTC
NA	TRBJ1-1	NA	TRBV29-1	13	CSARGGESTEAFF	TGCAGCGCCAGAGGTGGGGAAAGCACTGAAGCTTTCTTT
TRBD1	TRBJ2-7	NA	TRBV7-2	15	CASSFQPGQVYEQYF	TGTGCCAGCAGCTTTCAACCGGGACAGGTGTACGAGCAGTACTTC
NA	TRBJ2-7	NA	TRBV12-3/TRBV12-4	12	CASSTTGPEQYF	TGTGCCAGCAGTACTACAGGTCCCGAGCAGTACTTC